The rows below give T cell receptor beta chains drawn from one sample of a study of neurological immune-mediated disorders. TCRdb ran MiXCR on the 5' RACE reads and lists one entry per CDR3 protein. This sample carries roughly 45,000 distinct CDR3 sequences, roughly 12% of them seen once, and the ten largest clones take about an eighth. Sequencing input: PBMCs. These receptors were taken from a man between 25 and 39 years old in good health. CDR3s leave out the opening cysteine and the closing phenylalanine or tryptophan. Fields, in order: V gene, J gene, clone size, CDR3 protein. Size values are once, few and many counts, or a class for expanded clones, and some rows have none.

>TRBV7-6|TRBJ2-4|.
ASSSLAGRGLDVQH
>TRBV10-3|TRBJ1-5|many
AISESGVGNQPQH
>TRBV20-1|TRBJ1-1|many
SASDAPEAF
>TRBV7-2|TRBJ2-5|many
ASSLGRGGETQY
>TRBV18|TRBJ2-7|many
ASSPGPGLAGGYEQY
>TRBV9|TRBJ2-7|.
ASSPRMGQGSYEQY
>TRBV20-1|TRBJ2-7|.
SARDSGIAYEQY
>TRBV6-1|TRBJ2-3|many
ASRNRQGREGTDTQY
>TRBV27|TRBJ2-2|many
ASSLAGANTGELF
>TRBV7-2|TRBJ2-5|many
ASSRPSSGREETQY
>TRBV12-3/TRBV12-4|TRBJ2-1|many
ASRAGLVSYNEQF
>TRBV11-1|TRBJ2-5|.
ASSSECSYQETQY
>TRBV29-1|TRBJ1-2|many
SVERGAGYGYT
>TRBV13|TRBJ2-7|many
ASSLGDEQY
>TRBV20-1|TRBJ2-7|many
SARSGLDGYEQY
>TRBV2|TRBJ2-2|many
ASSEELAGELF
>TRBV7-9|TRBJ2-7|many
ASSLGRLWQGKGEQY
>TRBV20-1|TRBJ2-3|many
SAVGGSTDTQY
>TRBV18|TRBJ1-3|many
ASSVDASGNTIY
>TRBV7-9|TRBJ2-7|once
ASSLVGRGTYVQY
>TRBV20-1|TRBJ2-5|many
SARDRVEPQY
>TRBV29-1|TRBJ2-7|.
SGGYRGDQY
>TRBV5-1|TRBJ2-1|many
ASSPWTSGRNEQF
>TRBV12-3/TRBV12-4|TRBJ1-5|many
ASQITSGRNQPQH
>TRBV5-1|TRBJ2-1|many
ASSTGRQGITYNEQF
>TRBV7-6|TRBJ1-2|many
ASSPSTEGYGYT
>TRBV10-3|TRBJ2-7|few
AISEAGLEYEQY
>TRBV10-3|TRBJ2-1|many
AISPEGVDEQF
>TRBV20-1|TRBJ2-3|many
SARDQIAGRTDTQY
>TRBV25-1|TRBJ2-1|many
ASSSPFSGGMRDEQF
>TRBV7-6|TRBJ2-7|.
ASSLARNTGTGVYEQY
>TRBV20-1|TRBJ2-3|many
SASPRTSGTSTDTQY
>TRBV7-8|TRBJ2-2|many
ASSQRASGGTNTGELF
>TRBV5-1|TRBJ2-4|many
ASSPGQGTPLAKNIQY
>TRBV15|TRBJ2-2|many
ATSSPIGAGGPSGELF
>TRBV13|TRBJ1-5|many
ASSLARGTGNQPQH
>TRBV4-2|TRBJ1-6|many
ASSQAPDGSSPLH
>TRBV7-9|TRBJ1-1|.
ATPTRGSTEAF
>TRBV29-1|TRBJ1-2|.
SVLGQGSGGYT
>TRBV5-6|TRBJ2-5|many
ASSVSSSGRWETQY
>TRBV6-6|TRBJ2-7|many
ASSYSIRDFEQY
>TRBV7-3|TRBJ2-1|.
ASSLSGGRYNEQF
>TRBV4-1|TRBJ2-7|many
ASSQGLGAGGSEQY
>TRBV7-6|TRBJ2-5|many
ASSLGQGLETQY
>TRBV27|TRBJ2-1|.
TSSWGGVDNKQF
>TRBV3-1|TRBJ2-7|many
ASSLSAGQGMEQY
>TRBV2|TRBJ2-3|.
ASSEGADSTTDTRY
>TRBV18|TRBJ1-1|many
ASSARGGTAEAF
>TRBV5-1|TRBJ2-7|many
ASSLDTPISSYEQY
>TRBV11-2|TRBJ2-6|.
ASSMTGFQANVLT
>TRBV28|TRBJ2-1|many
ASRGRGSGYNEQF
>TRBV12-3/TRBV12-4|TRBJ2-3|many
ASSWGGSGDTQY
>TRBV6-4|TRBJ2-2|many
ASSDRVSVHTGELF
>TRBV28|TRBJ2-3|many
ASSLLSRDTQY
>TRBV27|TRBJ2-3|many
ASSRRGGRDTDTQY